The clone carrying this T cell receptor beta chain has a single count. Its antigen is undetermined. The data derive from a study of T-cell reconstitution after alpha-beta-depleted transplantation in children. Study-wide results and caveats: Most T-cell counts and diversity one year after the transplant came from T cells that were newly produced.

Trimming shortened V by 7 bases and J by 7 bases, and 14 bases separated the two germline ends. The CDR3 spans 13 residues. The TCRbeta library was prepared with unique molecular identifiers. A single record per CDR3 protein comes from TCRdb applying MiXCR to the PCR reads. The data hold roughly 570,000 distinct CDR3 sequences, with approximately 30% observed a single time. This chain uses TRBV12-3 or TRBV12-4 with TRBJ1-5; no definite D call. The source of this sequence is a boy younger than two with Wiskott-Aldrich syndrome, due to receive a stem cell transplant. The material was PBMCs, obtained before TCRalphabeta/CD19-depleted stem cell transplant. CDR3 residues: CASTPGYSQPQHF. Here the CDR3 DNA reads TGTGCCAGCACCCCCGGATATAGCCAGCCCCAGCATTTT.